Here is one T cell receptor (beta chain) with its context. Its antigen remains unidentified. This specimen comes from a study of cytomegalovirus exposure and HLA in healthy donors. Study background: A preliminary data release comprised around 85 million unique TCRs obtained from HLA-typed donors. Study-level findings and limits: A list of roughly 160 TCR beta chains associated with cytomegalovirus was given.

Researchers ran the PCR with 60 Vbeta and 13 Jbeta primers. The assay was immunoSEQ multiplex PCR, and TCRdb's table has in-frame clones only and misses some. This table has 75,000 to 90,000 clones, 70% to 85% appearing once. V was clipped by 3 bases and J by 0 bases; unmatched bases: 4. There are 17 residues in the CDR3. Germline loops: CDR1 SEHNR, CDR2 FQNEAQ (reference sequence). The sample comprised PBMCs. The clonotype was recovered from a human donor in good health. This sequence joins TRBV7-9 and TRBJ1-4; 10 bases match TRBD1. CDR3 amino acids: CASSFLGQGTTNEKLFF. The CDR3 DNA reads as TGTGCCAGCAGCTTCTTGGGACAGGGGACAACTAATGAAAAACTGTTTTTT.